This TCR beta chain was obtained from a study of T-cell memory formation after mild COVID-19. TCRdb reprocessed the 5' RACE reads with MiXCR, giving one entry per CDR3 protein. The table lists approximately 210,000 distinct CDR3 sequences, under 12% of them singletons, with approximately 2.8% in the top ten. Study-level findings and limits: Later expanders leaned CD4+, whereas day 15 to 85 contracting clones were balanced CD4/CD8. Largely, contracting CD4+ clones fell within CM and EM, and contracting CD8+ clones within EMRA.

In its sample, this clonotype was seen a few times. The antigen remains unidentified. The TCR sequence derives from a young man who had mild COVID-19 (a few samples of this study predate the infection). Cell type and time point are not known. Sample: PBMCs or a T cell subset sorted from them (not recorded which).

The CDR3 nucleotides read TGTGCCAGCAGTTACGCAAGGACGAACACTGAAGCTTTCTTT. Translating it yields CASSYARTNTEAFF. V and J are TRBV6-2 or TRBV6-3 and TRBJ1-1; D remains ambiguous. The CDR3 length is 14 residues. V lost 2 bases to trimming and J lost 1 base, with 8 bases between them. The germline CDR1 and CDR2 sequences are MNHEY and SVGEGT.